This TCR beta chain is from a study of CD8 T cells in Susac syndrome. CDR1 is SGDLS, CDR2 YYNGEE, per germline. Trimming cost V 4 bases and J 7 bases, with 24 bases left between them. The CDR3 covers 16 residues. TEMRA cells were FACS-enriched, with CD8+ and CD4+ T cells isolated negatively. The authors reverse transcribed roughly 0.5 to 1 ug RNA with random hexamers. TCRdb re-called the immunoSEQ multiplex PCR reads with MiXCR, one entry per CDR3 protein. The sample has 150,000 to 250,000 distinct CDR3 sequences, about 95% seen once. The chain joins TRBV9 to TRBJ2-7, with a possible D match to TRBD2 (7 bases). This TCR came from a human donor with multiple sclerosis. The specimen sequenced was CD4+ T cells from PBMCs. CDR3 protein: CASSPRGQPREGEQYF. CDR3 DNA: TGTGCCAGCAGCCCTAGAGGACAGCCGAGGGAGGGGGAGCAGTACTTC.